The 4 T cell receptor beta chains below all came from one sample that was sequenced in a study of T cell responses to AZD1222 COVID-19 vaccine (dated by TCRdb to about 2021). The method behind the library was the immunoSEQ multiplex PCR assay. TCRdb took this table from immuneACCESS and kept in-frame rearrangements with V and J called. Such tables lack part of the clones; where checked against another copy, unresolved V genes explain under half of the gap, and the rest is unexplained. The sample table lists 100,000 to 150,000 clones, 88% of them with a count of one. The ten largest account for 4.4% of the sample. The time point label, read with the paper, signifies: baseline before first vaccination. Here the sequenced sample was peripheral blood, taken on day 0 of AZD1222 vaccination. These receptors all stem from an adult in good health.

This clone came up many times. The CDR3 DNA follows: TGTGCCATCAGTGAGCCCCAGACAGGGACCTCCTACGAGCAGTACTTC. Its protein product is CAISEPQTGTSYEQYF. The chain carries TRBV10-3 and TRBJ2-7, with TRBD1 matching over 7 bases. There are 16 residues in the CDR3. CDR1 is ENHRY, CDR2 SYGVKD, per germline. V dropped 2 bases and J dropped 0; count of bases not matched to a gene: 7.

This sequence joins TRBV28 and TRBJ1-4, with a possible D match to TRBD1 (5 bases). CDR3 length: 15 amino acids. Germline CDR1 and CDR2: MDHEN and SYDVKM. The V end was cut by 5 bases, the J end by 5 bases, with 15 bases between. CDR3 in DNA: TGTGCCAGCAGTCCTGGGGCCGGACCCAATGAAAAACTGTTTTTT. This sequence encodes CASSPGAGPNEKLFF.

CDR3 sequence (DNA): TGTGCCAGTACCACAGGGGGCAGGGCGACTAATGAAAAACTGTTTTTT. The encoded protein is CASTTGGRATNEKLFF. The chain joins TRBV19 to TRBJ1-4, with TRBD1 identical over 9 bases. From germline, CDR1 is LNHDA and CDR2 SQIVND (reference sequence). The CDR3 spans 16 residues. After removal of 7 bases from V and 2 bases from J, the junction contained 8 bases not matched to a gene. The full variable domain, completed using reference TRBV19 and TRBJ1-4, is DGGITQSPKYLFRKEGQNVTLSCEQNLNHDAMYWYRQDPGQGLRLIYYSQIVNDFQKGDIAEGYSVSREKKESFPLTVTSAQKNPTAFYLCASTTGGRATNEKLFFGSGTQLSVL.

CDR3: CASSRGGPNTGELFF. The DNA for the CDR3 is TGCGCCAGCAGCCGAGGGGGACCAAACACCGGGGAGCTGTTTTTT. The chain combines TRBV5-1 with TRBJ2-2; weak D call: TRBD1 (6 bases). CDR3 length: 15 amino acids. V was shortened by 4 bases and J by 2 bases, with 12 bases between the two germline ends. From germline, CDR1 is SGHRS and CDR2 YFSETQ. The complete variable domain, with remaining parts taken from reference TRBV5-1 and TRBJ2-2, reads KAGVTQTPRYLIKTRGQQVTLSCSPISGHRSVSWYQQTPGQGLQFLFEYFSETQRNKGNFPGRFSGRQFSNSRSEMNVSTLELGDSALYLCASSRGGPNTGELFFGEGSRLTVL.